Sequencing of this T cell receptor beta chain was carried out in a study of T cell responses to AZD1222 COVID-19 vaccine (dated by TCRdb to the early 2020s). Notes on the research overall: Because spike-specific TCR depth and breadth did not differ between the two schedules, AZD1222 recipients who got a second dose at roughly 4 weeks were pooled with those who got a second dose at roughly 12 weeks. Trial participants were enrolled by age into subgroups of 18-55, 56-69 and 70-plus years, and around 150, 28 and 57 TCR-sequenced participants, respectively, were included in these subgroups. A total of 230 or so trial participants underwent TCR sequencing, of whom some 210 received two doses of AZD1222 and some 25 received two doses of the MenACWY control vaccine. General study outcomes and caveats: Reportedly, almost half of the unique spike-specific TCRs recognized epitopes lying outside the regions that are mutated in the B.1.351 and B.1.1.7 variants. Participants were mostly white British and included more females than males, and it was suggested by the authors that clonal diversity may have been underestimated. In the small 56-69-year group, the increase in depth fell short of significance, most likely because of low power. After two AZD1222 doses, spike-specific TCR breadth and depth were significantly higher than at day 0 and than in MenACWY recipients. No day 14 peak-response samples were available, so repertoires were characterized only after the peak T cell response. Only 5 to 7 AZD1222 recipients were SARS-CoV-2 seropositive at baseline, limiting conclusions about previously exposed vaccinees. The whole spike protein was spanned by vaccine-associated CD4 TCRs, and dominant responses were seen in regions 160-218 and 743-854.

The time point label of this sample denotes: baseline before first vaccination. Vaccinee samples were obtained from the UK trials COV001 and COV002, which included a single-blind randomized controlled phase 2/3 trial of AZD1222 (ChAdOx1 nCoV-19) in healthy adults. For TCRbeta chain sequencing, PBMC samples from trial participants were taken at day 0 and at day 28 after the second dose. The CDR3 regions of human TCRbeta chains were analyzed by immunosequencing. The authors' analysis ran thus. Repertoire TCRs were checked for matches against a reference library of SARS-CoV-2-specific TCRs that had been generated using the MIRA antigen-specificity platform. Breadth was defined as the fraction of unique TCRs that were SARS-CoV-2-associated. Depth was defined as the fraction of total T cells that were SARS-CoV-2-associated. Each spike-specific TCR was assigned to its reactive spike region and to a CD4 or CD8 class using the MIRA data. Log10-transformed breadth and depth values were compared by one-way ANOVA with Sidak's multiple comparisons tests. This immuneACCESS table, as held by TCRdb, lists in-frame sequences with V and J called but not all clones. Of the missing ones, under half trace to an unresolved V gene in checked studies; the others have no known cause. V, J and clone size are taken as reported in that table, and D and trimming were inferred from the DNA itself. The sample data list more than 90,000 clones, and roughly 90% of these were observed just once. Approximately 15% of the sample belongs to the ten largest clones.

With respect to this clone: No cognate antigen has been identified for it. One base away there is no much larger clone; base qualities are not given.

The junction carries 14 bases between V and J, which are trimmed by 0 bases and 5 bases respectively. The CDR3 covers 15 residues, taking in both the cysteine and the phenylalanine. Solely the CDR3 DNA is kept, with 45 bases framed from the first base. CDR1 SGHRS and CDR2 YFSETQ are derived from the germline V gene. This receptor chain uses TRBV5-1 and TRBJ1-1; the D gene is possibly TRBD1, with 6 bases matching. The material sequenced was peripheral blood, taken on day 0 of AZD1222 vaccination. This clonotype was sampled from an adult in good health. The CDR3 sequence is CASSLGLQGLTEAFF. The sequence in DNA is TGCGCCAGCAGCTTGGGCCTACAGGGACTTACTGAAGCTTTCTTT.